This T cell receptor (beta chain) was documented in a study of T cell responses to AZD1222 COVID-19 vaccine. General study findings and limits: The CD4 TCRs associated with vaccination extended across spike and predominated at 160-218 and 743-854. Repertoire sampling occurred only after the peak T cell response.

Remarks on this clone: As yet, its antigen is unknown.

Produced via immunoSEQ multiplex PCR; TCRdb's table is partial and in-frame only. The repertoire holds around 160,000 clones, with 82% as singletons. The CDR3 extends over 12 amino acids. V lost 1 base and J lost 5, with 3 bases in between. Germline CDR1 and CDR2: SEHNR and FQNEAQ (reference sequence). Sequenced here: peripheral blood, sampled on day 0 of MenACWY control vaccination. This TCR was recovered from an adult in good health. V and J are TRBV7-9 and TRBJ1-5; D gene uncertain. DNA of the CDR3: TGTGCCAGCAGCTTAGGGTATCAGCCCCAGCATTTT. Encoded protein: CASSLGYQPQHF.